Each of the 24 T cell receptor beta chains below was sequenced from the same sample in a study of tumor and adjacent non-tumor tissue in lung cancer listed by TCRdb under 2018. Receptor libraries were prepared by multiplex PCR. Instrument on record: Illumina HiSeq 2500. Following protocols modified from ARM-PCR, the researchers constructed TCRbeta libraries through three rounds of nested PCR with primers (Table S4). Using fastp at Q25 and MiXCR, TCRdb reprocessed the public reads and kept productive beta chains. Each entry merges the rows of one CDR3 protein and shows their most common DNA and genes. The sample table shows roughly 70,000 distinct CDR3 sequences, and around 78% are seen once. About 28% of the sample goes to the ten largest clones. Bulk unsorted tissue served as the source for RNA extraction, and RNA quality was assessed using a NanoDrop ND-1000 and an Agilent 2100. Sequenced input: lung tumor tissue. The receptors derive from a man between 60 and 75 years old with non-small cell lung cancer.

This clonotype was seen more than once but under ten times. The gene calls are TRBV6-1 and TRBJ1-5; D ambiguous. In germline, CDR1 is MNHNS, CDR2 SASEGT. This CDR3 contains 14 residues. Deletions cut 9 bases from V and 13 bases from J, with 25 bases between. The CDR3 loop reads CARNPSLSNKKQHF. As DNA, the CDR3 is TGTGCCAGAAACCCCTCTCTGAGCAATAAGAAACAGCATTTT.

This chain connects TRBV6-2 or TRBV6-3 to TRBJ2-7; D is unresolved. CDR3 length equals 14 residues. Per the germline V gene, CDR1 is MNHEY and CDR2 is SVGEGT. V dropped 6 bases and J dropped 2 bases, with 14 bases sitting between them. DNA for the CDR3: TGTGCCAGCAGATCTAACGGGTTCCCCTACGAGCAGTACTTC. It is translated as CASRSNGFPYEQYF.

This clonotype has just one count. Likely a read error: the CDR3 ends without its conserved phenylalanine or tryptophan. This CDR3 is CSARGGTETCGYTI. For the CDR3, the DNA is TGCAGTGCTAGAGGGGGGACGGAAACCTGTGGCTACACCATC. The gene calls are TRBV20-1 and TRBJ1-2, with D tentatively TRBD1 (5 bases). CDR1 is DFQATT and CDR2 is SNEGSKA in the germline V gene (reference sequence). This CDR3 region has 14 residues. V shed 1 base and J shed 7 bases, with 16 bases lying between them.

The CDR3 is CANSYSGRETAEQYF. For the CDR3, the DNA is TGTGCCAATAGTTACTCGGGGCGGGAGACGGCTGAGCAGTACTTC. The chain recombines TRBV6-5 with TRBJ2-7, with 7 bases identical to TRBD2. Looked up from germline, CDR1 is MNHEY and CDR2 is SVGAGI. The V gene end was trimmed by 10 bases and the J gene end by 7 bases; junction bases not matched to a gene: 19. The CDR3 covers 15 residues.

This clonotype was counted a single time. The CDR3 ends on some other residue instead of the conserved phenylalanine or tryptophan, so this is likely a read error. V gene TRBV6-6 combines with J gene TRBJ2-7, with D perhaps matching TRBD1 (6 bases). This CDR3 spans 14 amino acids. The germline V gene has CDR1 MNHNY and CDR2 SVGAGI (reference sequence). CDR3 protein: CVSMPGPGVRMQYL. CDR3 in DNA: TGTGTCAGCATGCCGGGACCAGGGGTAAGGATGCAGTACTTA.

As regards this clonotype: A much larger clone differs by one base, so this may be a read error. The chain is built from TRBV21-1 and TRBJ2-7. TRBV21-1 counts as a pseudogene. There are 13 residues in the CDR3. Written as DNA, the CDR3 is TGTGCCAGCAGCAAAAATGGCTCCTACGAGCAGTACTTC. This gives the protein CASSKNGSYEQYF.

As for this clonotype: Germline and junction disagree at one end, which may indicate a read error. The J gene is TRBJ2-7, the V gene TRBV6-5; possibly TRBD1 or TRBD2 for D (5 bases each). There are 15 residues in the CDR3. CDR1 and CDR2 from the germline V gene are MNHEY and SVGAGI. Here the CDR3 reads CASSYGAGQVYEEYF. In DNA, the CDR3 is TGTGCCAGTAGTTACGGGGCTGGGCAGGTTTACGAGGAATACTTC.

Remarks on this clonotype: Sequence at one end of the junction differs from germline and may be a read error. The chain couples TRBV20-1 to TRBJ2-2; D unclear. Germline loops: CDR1 DFQATT, CDR2 SNEGSKA (reference sequence). The CDR3 contains 13 residues. Here the CDR3 reads CSASAANTEELFF. The CDR3, as DNA: TGCAGTGCTAGTGCAGCGAATACCGAGGAGCTGTTTTTT.

As for this clonotype: The junction does not match germline at one end; this may be a read error. V gene TRBV25-1 combines with J gene TRBJ2-1; TRBD2 is a possible D gene (6 bases). The CDR3 sequence is 18 residues long. The V gene's germline CDR1 is MGHDK and CDR2 SYGVNS. CDR3 in amino acids: CASSETYGGVSPYNEQFF. The CDR3 coding sequence is TGCGCCAGCAGTGAAACTTACGGCGGGGTGAGCCCCTACAATGAGCAGTTCTTC.

On this clonotype: The junction departs from germline at one end; a sequencing error may be responsible. The V and J genes are TRBV12-3 or TRBV12-4 and TRBJ2-1; 7 positions match TRBD2. The CDR3 is 15 amino acids. DNA for the CDR3: TGTGCCACCAGTTTCCTTCAGCGGGACCACAATGAGCAGCTCTTC. Protein sequence: CATSFLQRDHNEQLF.

Concerning this clonotype: A read error may account for a junction end that differs from germline. The V and J genes are TRBV30 and TRBJ2-2; 14 nucleotides match TRBD2. CDR1 GTSNPN and CDR2 SVGIG come from the germline V gene (reference sequence). The CDR3 extends over 17 amino acids. The CDR3 DNA is TGTGCCTGGAGCGGGACTAGCGGGAGCATGGACACCGGGGGGCTGTTTTTT. It is translated as CAWSGTSGSMDTGGLFF.

The CDR3 coding sequence is TGCAGTGCTATAGATGAAGGATTAGCAGATACGCAGTATTTT. Amino acid sequence: CSAIDEGLADTQYF. V and J are TRBV20-1 and TRBJ2-3, with no clear D. V gave up 4 bases and J gave up 4 bases, with 15 bases separating them. The V gene's germline CDR1 is DFQATT and CDR2 SNEGSKA (reference sequence). This CDR3 comprises 14 residues.

This clonotype was seen a single time. One end of the junction is discordant with germline, which a read error may explain. The chain combines TRBV12-3 or TRBV12-4 with TRBJ2-3; TRBD2 matches 7 bases. The CDR3 spans 15 residues. Written as DNA, the CDR3 is TGTGTCAGCAGTCGTGCTAGCGGCAGCACAGATACGCAGTATTTT. This encodes CVSSRASGSTDTQYF.

With regard to this clonotype: A read error may account for a junction end that differs from germline. This chain connects TRBV12-3 or TRBV12-4 to TRBJ2-5, with TRBD1 matching 7 bases. The CDR3 length is 13 residues. The CDR3 loop reads CARSRDRTETQYF. CDR3 nucleotides: TGTGCCAGAAGTAGGGACAGAACAGAGACCCAGTATTTC.

Ten or more counts support this clonotype. V and J are TRBV11-2 and TRBJ2-5; D call uncertain. The CDR3 totals 12 residues. Germline-derived CDR1 and CDR2 are SGHAT and FQNNGV. V lost 1 base and J lost 8, with 8 bases in between. CDR3 DNA: TGTGCCAGCAGCTTAGGTCCTAGTACCCAGTACTTC. This translates into CASSLGPSTQYF.

Concerning this clonotype itself: Germline is not matched at one junction end, which may reflect a read error. The chain links TRBV10-3 to TRBJ2-6, with 10 bases fitting TRBD2. CDR1 ENHRY and CDR2 SYGVKD come from the germline V gene. The CDR3 contains 20 residues. CDR3 amino acids: CAISEHETSGRDSEANVLTF. The CDR3 DNA follows: TGTGCCATCAGTGAGCATGAGACCAGCGGGAGGGACTCTGAGGCCAACGTCCTGACTTTC.

Concerning this clonotype itself: At one end the junction does not follow the germline gene, possibly because of a read error. The chain uses TRBV20-1 and TRBJ2-7; 8 positions match TRBD1. This CDR3 is 13 amino acids long. Per germline, CDR1 DFQATT and CDR2 SNEGSKA (reference sequence). The CDR3 here is CSTIRQGSYDQYF. In DNA, the CDR3 is TGCAGTACTATTCGACAGGGGTCCTACGATCAGTACTTC.

The sample holds a few counts of this clonotype. Likely a read error: the CDR3 ends without its conserved phenylalanine or tryptophan. The gene calls are TRBV29-1 and TRBJ1-5; D remains ambiguous. V dropped 5 bases and J dropped 2 bases, with 10 bases sitting between them. The CDR3 covers 13 residues. Germline loops: CDR1 SQVTM, CDR2 ANQGSEA. The CDR3 loop reads CSVKDAGNQPQHL. The CDR3 nucleotides are TGCAGCGTTAAGGACGCGGGCAATCAGCCCCAGCATCTT.

This clonotype appeared once. The germline gene is not matched at one end of the junction; a read error may be the cause. The genes are TRBV5-1 and TRBJ2-3; D gene ambiguous. Germline V gives CDR1 SGHRS, CDR2 YFSETQ. This CDR3 has 13 residues. The CDR3 coding sequence is TGCGCCAGCATCAACCGGTGGGCAGATGCGCAGTATTTT. Translation gives CASINRWADAQYF.

As for this clonotype: Just one base apart from a much larger clone, this may be a read error. The chain recombines TRBV13 with TRBJ2-2; 7 nucleotides align to TRBD1. This CDR3 is 15 amino acids long. Per germline, CDR1 PRHDT and CDR2 FYEKMQ (reference sequence). Unmatched junction bases numbered 9, after V lost 7 bases and J lost 4 bases. CDR3 bases: TGTGCCAGCAAGATGGAGACAGGGTTCACCGGGGAGCTGTTTTTT. Translated, it gives CASKMETGFTGELFF.

A note on this clonotype: The junction differs from germline at one of its ends, possibly a read error. The genes are TRBV6-6 and TRBJ2-7; TRBD1 agrees at 11 bases. Germline V lookup: CDR1 MNHNY, CDR2 SVGAGI (reference sequence). CDR3 length equals 14 residues. The CDR3 is CTSSIGQGADEQYF. The CDR3 DNA reads TGTACCAGCAGTATAGGACAGGGGGCAGACGAGCAGTACTTC.

This clonotype has more than one count but fewer than ten. The chain is built from TRBV29-1 and TRBJ1-1, with TRBD1 matching over 7 bases. Germline V gene data show CDR1 as SQVTM and CDR2 as ANQGSEA. The CDR3 is 13 residues long. The chain's CDR3 is CISSAGGDTEAFF. The DNA for the CDR3 is TGCATCTCCTCGGCAGGGGGTGACACTGAAGCTTTCTTT.

A word on this clonotype: One junction end disagrees with the germline gene, perhaps due to a read error. The chain has TRBV5-4 and TRBJ2-1, with 7 nucleotides matching TRBD1. The germline gives CDR1 SGHNT, CDR2 YYREEE (reference sequence). The CDR3 spans 15 residues. The CDR3 reads CVSSLRQGGHNEQFF. The CDR3, as DNA: TGTGTCAGCAGCTTGAGACAGGGTGGCCACAATGAGCAGTTCTTC.

For this clonotype: One end of the junction is discordant with germline, which a read error may explain. The chain joins TRBV6-5 to TRBJ2-5; D possibly matches TRBD1 or TRBD2 (6 bases each). Per the germline V gene, CDR1 is MNHEY and CDR2 is SVGAGI. The CDR3 has 16 residues. CDR3 loop: CACSTSLAGGGETQYF. CDR3 nucleotides: TGTGCCTGCAGTACGTCACTGGCTGGAGGGGGTGAGACCCAGTATTTC.